The present T cell receptor (beta chain) was sequenced within a study of CD8+ T cells in alopecia areata. The authors extracted RNA and reverse transcribed it into cDNA as the sequencing template. Profiled with immunoSEQ multiplex PCR; TCRdb holds only in-frame clones, not every one. Among roughly 170,000 clones listed, around 50% were seen once. With respect to this clone: The antigen is undetermined.

Collected material from alopecia areata patients comprised lesional scalp punch biopsies and peripheral blood. V lost 4 bases and J lost 13, with 23 bases in between. Per germline, CDR1 SGHVS and CDR2 FQNEAQ. CDR3 size: 15 residues. General study points: Unlike in mice, where it was clearer, TCR sharing across patients was less clear, possibly HLA-related. Lesional scalp, especially alopecia totalis/universalis, showed higher clonality than normal scalp.

The starting material was CD4+ T cells sorted from blood, obtained at week 0. V usage is TRBV7-8 and J usage is TRBJ2-4; D is unclear. The TCR originated in a human donor with alopecia areata. CDR3 residues: CASSSTPYPDEDQYF. DNA for the CDR3: TGTGCCAGCAGCTCAACTCCCTACCCGGACGAAGACCAGTACTTC.